The rows below give T cell receptor beta chains drawn from one sample of a study of CD8+CD57+ T cells in acquired aplastic anemia. TCRdb re-called the reads with MiXCR, one entry per CDR3 protein. The sample includes around 170,000 distinct CDR3 sequences, 63% of them seen just once. The specimen sequenced was sorted CD4+, CD8+, or CD8+CD57+ T cells (not recorded which) from PBMCs. The receptors come from a human donor in good health. The CDR3 runs from the conserved cysteine through the conserved F or W. Fields, in order: V gene, D gene, clone size, J gene, CDR3 DNA, CDR3 protein. D genes are given only for firm matches. Clone size is shown for a subset of rows, as once, few, many or a class of expanded clone.

TRBV2	TRBD2	.	TRBJ2-1	TGTGCCAGCAGGGTAGCGGGGGGTTACAATGAGCAGTTCTTC	CASRVAGGYNEQFF
TRBV24-1	.	many	TRBJ2-2	TGTGCCACCAGTGATTACCGGGGGCTGGACACCGGGGAGCTGTTTTTT	CATSDYRGLDTGELFF
TRBV13	TRBD1	.	TRBJ2-2	TGTGCCAGCAGCACCCAGACAGGGGACACCGGGGAGCTGTTTTTT	CASSTQTGDTGELFF
TRBV5-8	.	many	TRBJ1-2	TGTGCCAGCAGTTCCTACACCTTC	CASSSYTF
TRBV9	.	.	TRBJ2-3	TGTGCCAGCAGCGTAACAGGGCGGGCAGATACGCAGTATTTT	CASSVTGRADTQYF
TRBV7-2	TRBD2	.	TRBJ2-3	TGTGCCAGCAGCTTAGTAAGCGGGATAGGCTCAGATACGCAGTATTTT	CASSLVSGIGSDTQYF
TRBV19	TRBD1	many	TRBJ1-4	TGTGCCAGTACCGAGACAGGGGTGGGTGAAAAACTGTTTTTT	CASTETGVGEKLFF
TRBV15	.	.	TRBJ2-6	TGTGCCACCAGGGAAATACAGGGATCTGGGGCCAACGTCCTGACTTTC	CATREIQGSGANVLTF
TRBV12-5	.	.	TRBJ2-1	TGTGCTAGTGGTTTGCCTACAGTGGGGGGCCAGCCCTACAATGAGCAGTTCTTC	CASGLPTVGGQPYNEQFF
TRBV6-1	TRBD1	many	TRBJ1-2	TGTGCCAGCAGTGAAATCTTGATGACAGGGAACTATGGCTACACCTTC	CASSEILMTGNYGYTF
TRBV6-1	.	.	TRBJ1-6	TGTGCCAGCAGCGTAGGCAGCGACTCACCCCTCCACTTT	CASSVGSDSPLHF
TRBV20-1	TRBD1	many	TRBJ1-2	TGCAGTGCTAGAGCAATGTCCGTCGGGACAGGGTTCTATGGCTACACCTTC	CSARAMSVGTGFYGYTF
TRBV24-1	TRBD2	.	TRBJ2-1	TGTGCCACCTCTAGGACTAGCGGAAGGGGGACGCAGTTCTTC	CATSRTSGRGTQFF
TRBV24-1	TRBD1	.	TRBJ2-3	TGTGCCACCAGTGGAGCCCAGGGGGCGGTAGATACGCAGTATTTT	CATSGAQGAVDTQYF
TRBV7-9	TRBD1	.	TRBJ1-6	TGTGCCAGCACCTCGCAGGGGGGGAATTCACCCCTCCACTTT	CASTSQGGNSPLHF
TRBV5-1	.	.	TRBJ1-6	TGCGCCAGCAGCGGGATATTGGGATCACCCCTCCACTTT	CASSGILGSPLHF
TRBV29-1	.	.	TRBJ2-7	TGCAGCGGAACTTATAACGTCGAGCAGTACTTC	CSGTYNVEQYF
TRBV10-2	.	.	TRBJ2-5	TGCGCCAGCAGTGAGTACGGCCAAGAGACCCAGTACTTC	CASSEYGQETQYF
TRBV5-1	.	.	TRBJ2-5	TGCGCCAGCAGCGACACAGAGACCCAGTACTTC	CASSDTETQYF
TRBV7-8	.	.	TRBJ2-5	TGTGCCAGCAGATTCCAAGAGACCCAGTACTTC	CASRFQETQYF
TRBV5-8	.	many	TRBJ2-7	TGTGCCAGCAGCCAGATGGATGGATACGAGCAGTACTTC	CASSQMDGYEQYF
TRBV15	.	.	TRBJ2-7	TGTGCCACCAGCAGAGCCACGGGCGGCTACGAGCAGTACTTC	CATSRATGGYEQYF
TRBV10-3	.	.	TRBJ1-5	TGTGCCATCAGTGAGTCGGGTGGGGCCGGCAATCAGCCCCAGCATTTT	CAISESGGAGNQPQHF